These 14 T cell receptor beta chains were all obtained from the same sample, sequenced in a study of blood T cell repertoires in COVID-19. Measured with immunoSEQ multiplex PCR; TCRdb has only the in-frame clones, and not every one. Of about 180,000 clones in the sample, 88% were seen once. The sequencing input was peripheral blood. The source of these receptors is a woman under 40 with acute or convalescent COVID-19.

The chain joins TRBV19 to TRBJ1-1, with 8 bases fitting TRBD1. CDR3 length equals 15 residues. The germline CDR1 and CDR2 sequences are LNHDA and SQIVND (reference sequence). Trimming removed 10 bases from V and 4 bases from J; junction bases left unmatched: 14. CDR3 nucleotide sequence: TGTGCCACAGACAGGGGAATAGCTGTTGGCACTGAAGCTTTCTTT. Its translation is CATDRGIAVGTEAFF.

The chain couples TRBV27 to TRBJ2-1; 9 bases fit TRBD1. Looked up from germline, CDR1 is MNHEY and CDR2 is SMNVEV (reference sequence). J gave up 8 bases and V 5 bases, and 10 bases lay outside the gene matches. The CDR3 has 15 residues. This CDR3 reads CASSPQTGGGDEQFF. In DNA, the CDR3 is TGTGCCAGCAGTCCACAAACAGGGGGCGGGGATGAGCAGTTCTTC.

This clone showed up just a few times. V is TRBV6-5 and J is TRBJ1-1; 8 nucleotides line up with TRBD1. Germline trimming cut 2 bases from V and 2 bases from J; bases unmatched to any gene: 7. Germline V lookup: CDR1 MNHEY, CDR2 SVGAGI. The CDR3 consists of 16 residues. This chain's CDR3 is CASSYDQGAPNTEAFF. CDR3 nucleotides: TGTGCCAGCAGTTACGACCAGGGGGCTCCAAACACTGAAGCTTTCTTT.

The chain uses TRBV13 and TRBJ1-1, with TRBD1 identical over 8 bases. This CDR3 is 14 amino acids long. Germline loops: CDR1 PRHDT, CDR2 FYEKMQ (reference sequence). Trimming at V came to 0 bases and at J to 7 bases, leaving 4 bases not matched to a gene. The CDR3 coding sequence is TGTGCCAGCAGCTTAGGCCTTGGGACAGGTGAAGCTTTCTTT. It specifies CASSLGLGTGEAFF. The entire variable domain, with the rest obtained from reference TRBV13 and TRBJ1-1, is as follows: AAGVIQSPRHLIKEKRETATLKCYPIPRHDTVYWYQQGPGQDPQFLISFYEKMQSDKGSIPDRFSAQQFSDYHSELNMSSLELGDSALYFCASSLGLGTGEAFFGQGTRLTVV.

The chain combines TRBV28 with TRBJ2-5; TRBD2 agrees at 7 bases. V lost 8 bases, J lost 3 bases, and 0 bases stayed unmatched. Germline V gene data show CDR1 as MDHEN and CDR2 as SYDVKM. CDR3 length: 11 amino acids. The CDR3 loop reads CASGREETQYF. DNA of the CDR3: TGTGCCAGCGGGAGGGAAGAGACCCAGTACTTC. Full variable domain (remainder filled in from reference TRBV28 and TRBJ2-5): DVKVTQSSRYLVKRTGEKVFLECVQDMDHENMFWYRQDPGLGLRLIYFSYDVKMKEKGDIPEGYSVSREKKERFSLILESASTNQTSMYLCASGREETQYFGPGTRLLVL.

The chain uses TRBV28 and TRBJ1-3; a possible D gene is TRBD1 (6 bases). The V gene lost 5 bases and the J gene lost 7 bases, with 18 bases spanning the gap. Germline CDR1 and CDR2: MDHEN and SYDVKM. The length of the CDR3 is 15 residues. CDR3 region: CASSRRKGVRNTIYF. CDR3 bases: TGTGCCAGCAGTCGCAGAAAGGGGGTTCGGAACACCATATATTTT.

This chain uses TRBV5-1 with TRBJ2-1; 8 bases map to TRBD2. CDR1 and CDR2 (germline): SGHRS, YFSETQ. The CDR3 has 16 residues. The V segment lost 7 bases and the J segment 1 base; nucleotides outside the gene matches: 10. CDR3 sequence reads: CASSRVAGTSYNEQFF. In DNA form, the CDR3 reads TGCGCCAGCTCCCGGGTAGCGGGGACATCCTACAATGAGCAGTTCTTC.

The chain joins TRBV24-1 to TRBJ1-2; D may be TRBD1 (5 bases). The germline CDR1 and CDR2 sequences are KGHDR and SFDVKD. Trimming cost V 5 bases and J 8 bases, with 17 bases left between them. The CDR3 runs to 14 residues. The DNA of the CDR3 is TGTGCCACCAGTGCCCCTGACAGATCAGGAGGCTACACCTTC. Its protein is CATSAPDRSGGYTF.

This clone is a singleton in its sample. J is TRBJ2-1 and V is TRBV4-2; D perhaps matches TRBD2 (6 bases). V lost 9 bases, J lost 3 bases, and 15 bases lay in between. Germline V gives CDR1 LGHNA, CDR2 YNFKEQ. The CDR3 contains 14 residues. CDR3 residues: CARYRLGVYNEQFF. The DNA of the CDR3 is TGTGCCAGGTATCGACTAGGAGTCTACAATGAGCAGTTCTTC.

This clone was counted between two and nine times. This chain joins TRBV6-1 and TRBJ1-1; D ambiguous. This CDR3 spans 12 amino acids. V was clipped by 1 base and J by 10 bases, with 10 bases between them. Germline-derived CDR1 and CDR2 are MNHNS and SASEGT. The CDR3 nucleotides are TGTGCCAGCAGTGAAGGTATGGCGGGAGCTTTCTTT. This encodes CASSEGMAGAFF.

This clone has a single count. This chain joins TRBV2 and TRBJ2-3; 7 nucleotides align to TRBD2. This CDR3 contains 14 residues. The V gene's germline CDR1 is SNHLY and CDR2 FYNNEI. V was clipped by 3 bases and J by 0 bases; unmatched bases: 0. This CDR3 reads CASSDSGSTDTQYF. DNA for the CDR3: TGTGCCAGCAGTGATAGCGGGAGCACAGATACGCAGTATTTT.

The chain carries TRBV6-5 and TRBJ2-3; D gene unclear. Trimming pared 5 bases from V and 6 bases from J, leaving 12 bases between. CDR1 and CDR2 from the germline V gene are MNHEY and SVGAGI. The CDR3 length is 13 residues. In DNA, the CDR3 is TGTGCCAGCAGTCGGCGACTTCAGGATACGCAGTATTTT. Protein product: CASSRRLQDTQYF.

J is TRBJ1-5 and V is TRBV3-1 (or the pseudogene TRBV3-2), with D hard to call. Germline CDR1 reads LGHDT; CDR2 reads YNNKEL (reference sequence). This CDR3 spans 16 amino acids. With 1 base removed from V and 1 base from J, the gap between germline ends came to 11 bases. CDR3 in DNA: TGTGCCAGCAGCCAAGGCCCCCAGGCCAGCAATCAGCCCCAGCATTTT. It yields the protein CASSQGPQASNQPQHF.

The chain is built from TRBV12-5 and TRBJ1-6; D may be TRBD1 (5 bases). Per germline, CDR1 LGHNT and CDR2 FRNRAP. The V end was cut by 5 bases, the J end by 4 bases, with 18 bases between. CDR3 size: 17 residues. CDR3 loop: CASGTDSPGPYNSPLHF. DNA of the CDR3: TGTGCTAGTGGTACAGACAGCCCAGGTCCTTATAATTCACCCCTCCACTTT.